The rows below give T cell receptor beta chains drawn from one sample of a study of OX40 agonist ivuxolimab in advanced cancers. Sequencing used immunoSEQ multiplex PCR; TCRdb keeps in-frame clones, though not all of them. The profile shows fewer than 60,000 clones, about 85% of them singletons. The starting material was CD4+ or CD8+ T cells sorted from blood, obtained in a trial of the OX40 agonist ivuxolimab. These receptors all stem from an adult with an advanced solid tumor such as melanoma, head and neck, liver or kidney cancer. Each CDR3 is given with its conserved first and last residue. A D gene is named only where the DNA matches it firmly. Rows give clone size only sometimes, using once, few, many, or a class for an expanded clone.

len	abundance	d_gene	j_gene	v_gene	CDR3aa	CDR3nt
16	.	TRBD2	TRBJ2-1	TRBV27	CASSGPSGGALDEQFF	TGTGCCAGCAGCGGCCCTAGCGGGGGGGCCTTGGATGAGCAGTTCTTC
15	.	.	TRBJ2-3	TRBV15	CATSSDRYNLDTQYF	TGTGCCACCAGCTCCGACCGATACAATTTGGATACGCAGTATTTT
15	.	TRBD2	TRBJ2-1	TRBV10-2	CASSRSFLAGNEQFF	TGCGCCAGCAGTAGATCATTCCTAGCGGGGAATGAGCAGTTCTTC
14	.	TRBD1	TRBJ1-2	TRBV14	CASSPGTGPYGYTF	TGTGCCAGCAGCCCAGGGACAGGGCCCTATGGCTACACCTTC
17	.	TRBD2	TRBJ2-5	TRBV4-1	CASSQDPGLAGVETQYF	TGCGCCAGCAGCCAAGACCCCGGACTAGCGGGGGTGGAGACCCAGTACTTC
15	.	.	TRBJ1-1	TRBV4-1	CASSLGGRLDTEAFF	TGCGCCAGCAGCCTAGGCGGGCGGTTGGACACTGAAGCTTTCTTT
18	.	TRBD1	TRBJ2-3	TRBV4-3	CASSHSPPTGGLWDTQYF	TGCGCCAGCAGCCACTCCCCCCCGACAGGGGGTCTTTGGGATACGCAGTATTTT
16	once	TRBD2	TRBJ2-1	TRBV6-5	CASSFSGGGSYNEQFF	TGTGCCAGCAGTTTCTCGGGGGGGGGCTCCTACAATGAGCAGTTCTTC
14	.	.	TRBJ2-1	TRBV6-5	CASSYSGPYNEQFF	TGTGCCAGCAGTTATTCAGGCCCCTACAATGAGCAGTTCTTC
18	.	TRBD1	TRBJ2-7	TRBV10-3	CAISGPTKTGHPSYEQYF	TGTGCCATCAGTGGCCCTACAAAGACAGGGCACCCATCCTACGAGCAGTACTTC
15	.	TRBD2	TRBJ2-5	TRBV6-4	CASSDILADQQTQYF	TGTGCCAGCAGTGACATTCTAGCGGACCAGCAGACCCAGTACTTC
13	.	.	TRBJ1-2	TRBV28	CASSLSRGHGYTF	TGTGCCAGCAGTTTGTCCAGGGGACATGGCTACACCTTC
14	few	.	TRBJ2-7	TRBV6-5	CASSPGTGALEQYF	TGTGCCAGCAGTCCAGGGACTGGGGCTCTCGAGCAGTACTTC
19	.	.	TRBJ2-5	TRBV7-7	CASSLASRTAGAAQETQYF	TGTGCCAGCAGCTTAGCTTCCAGAACGGCAGGGGCGGCCCAAGAGACCCAGTACTTC